The rows below give T cell receptor beta chains drawn from one sample of a study of blood T cell repertoires in COVID-19. Sequencing was performed with immunoSEQ multiplex PCR; in TCRdb, only in-frame clones are kept and a portion is missing. The table has over 100,000 clones, around four fifths seen once; the top ten hold approximately 7.9%. The sequencing input was peripheral blood. All receptors come from a man between 65 and 80 years old with acute or convalescent COVID-19. The CDR3 runs from the conserved cysteine through the conserved F or W. A D gene is named only where the DNA matches it firmly. For some rows the clone size is stated as once, few or many, or as a class when expanded; others skip it.

TRBJ1-2,-,TRBD1,TRBV10-3,TGTGCCATCAGGGGACAGGGGACAAACTATGGCTACACCTTC,CAIRGQGTNYGYTF
TRBJ2-3,-,-,TRBV9,TGTGCCAGCAGCGTGAGCAGGGGCACAGATACGCAGTATTTT,CASSVSRGTDTQYF
TRBJ2-7,-,TRBD2,TRBV6-6,TGTGCCAGCACCCTAGCGGGAGGTATCGAGCAGTACTTC,CASTLAGGIEQYF
TRBJ2-1,few,TRBD1,TRBV19,TGTGCCAGTAGCCCCGACAGGGCGAATGAGCAGTTCTTC,CASSPDRANEQFF
TRBJ1-2,-,TRBD1,TRBV18,TGTGCCAGCTCACATGGGACAGGGGGCGCGTCGACCTATGGCTACACCTTC,CASSHGTGGASTYGYTF
TRBJ1-2,-,-,TRBV28,TGTGCCAGCAGTTCCCGGGACAAGGGATCCTATGGCTACACCTTC,CASSSRDKGSYGYTF
TRBJ2-7,-,TRBD2,TRBV20-1,TGCAGTGCTAGTAGCGGGACAAGGCCCTACGAGCAGTACTTC,CSASSGTRPYEQYF
TRBJ2-5,-,TRBD1,TRBV30,TGTGCCTGGAAACGGTCAGGGGGCCAAGAGACCCAGTACTTC,CAWKRSGGQETQYF
TRBJ2-2,-,-,TRBV7-2,TGTGCCAGCAGCTTAGACCCGAGTTCCTGGGAGCTGTTTTTT,CASSLDPSSWELFF
TRBJ2-1,-,-,TRBV19,TGTGCCAGTACAAGGCGGGATGTCAATGAGCAGTTCTTC,CASTRRDVNEQFF
TRBJ1-1,-,TRBD1,TRBV29-1,TGCAGCGTTGGACAGGGAAAGGGCACTGAAGCTTTCTTT,CSVGQGKGTEAFF
TRBJ2-1,-,TRBD1,TRBV6-5,TGTGCCAGCAGCCGAGACAGGGCCAATGAGCAGTTCTTC,CASSRDRANEQFF
TRBJ2-2,-,TRBD2,TRBV7-3,TGTGCCAGCAGCGCGGGGGACTACACCGGGGAGCTGTTTTTT,CASSAGDYTGELFF
TRBJ2-1,-,-,TRBV5-4,TGTGCCAGCAGCTTGGTGATAGAAGGGGGTGAGCAGTTCTTC,CASSLVIEGGEQFF
TRBJ2-5,-,TRBD1,TRBV9,TGTGCCAGCAGCGTGACAGGGGGACAAGAGACCCAGTACTTC,CASSVTGGQETQYF
TRBJ1-1,-,-,TRBV9,TGTGCCAGCAGCTCACTCGTAGTCGGGTACCGGAACACTGAAGCTTTCTTT,CASSSLVVGYRNTEAFF
TRBJ1-1,-,-,TRBV10-3,TGTGCCATCAGTGAGTCGGAGGACACTGAAGCTTTCTTT,CAISESEDTEAFF
TRBJ2-1,-,-,TRBV5-4,TGTGCCAGCAGCTTGGGGACTACTGGCCGCTCCTACAATGAGCAGTTCTTC,CASSLGTTGRSYNEQFF
TRBJ2-3,few,TRBD2,TRBV2,TGTGCCAGCAGTGGAGGTAGCGGGAGGGCGGATACGCAGTATTTT,CASSGGSGRADTQYF